This TCR beta chain was captured by sequencing in a study of metastatic and nonmetastatic thyroid tumors. Study details: Patients with malignant and benign thyroid disease provided blood and tumor or nodule tissue, whose repertoires were compared.

Per the germline V gene, CDR1 is MGHRA and CDR2 is YSYEKL. Trimming removed 4 bases from V and 0 bases from J; junction bases left unmatched: 6. CDR3 length equals 15 residues. All patients reached thyroid surgery having received no treatment beforehand. On this clone: What it recognizes is unknown.

Study observations and caveats: Reports indicated that malignant thyroid tumors showed significantly higher TCR beta diversity than benign nodules did, in blood and tumor.

Authors' analysis steps: What underpinned the distant-metastasis classifier for papillary thyroid cancer was the set of CDR3 differences across clinicopathological groups. TCRdb called clones again from the PCR reads with MiXCR. These V and J calls derive from TCRdb rather than the authors' analysis. The sample lists approximately 21,000 clones, approximately 30% seen once, with 12% to 15% in the top ten. The specimen sequenced was tumor tissue. The sequence was obtained from a male donor with papillary thyroid cancer or a benign thyroid nodule (not recorded which). Some clones in this sample may be carry-over from other donors' samples. V is TRBV4-1 and J is TRBJ2-7; TRBD1 aligns across 7 bases. In DNA form, the CDR3 reads TGCGCCAGCAGCCGTTCACAGGGGAGCTCCTACGAGCAGTACTTC. Residues: CASSRSQGSSYEQYF.